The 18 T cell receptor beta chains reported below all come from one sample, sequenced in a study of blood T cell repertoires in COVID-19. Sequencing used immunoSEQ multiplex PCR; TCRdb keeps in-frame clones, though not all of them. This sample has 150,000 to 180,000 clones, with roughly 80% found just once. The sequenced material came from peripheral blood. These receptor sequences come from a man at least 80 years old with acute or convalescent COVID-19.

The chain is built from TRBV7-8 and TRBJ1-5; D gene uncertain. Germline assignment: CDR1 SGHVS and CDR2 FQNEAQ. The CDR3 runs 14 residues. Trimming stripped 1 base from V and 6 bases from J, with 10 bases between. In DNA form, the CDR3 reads TGTGCCAGCAGCTTAGGGGCAGGAACTCAGCCCCAGCATTTT. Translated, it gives CASSLGAGTQPQHF.

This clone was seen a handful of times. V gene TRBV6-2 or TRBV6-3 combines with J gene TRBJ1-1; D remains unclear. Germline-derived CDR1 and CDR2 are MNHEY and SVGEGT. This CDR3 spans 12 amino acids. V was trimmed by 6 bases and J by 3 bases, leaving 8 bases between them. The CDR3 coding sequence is TGTGCCAGCAGCCCTCAATACACTGAAGCTTTCTTT. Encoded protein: CASSPQYTEAFF.

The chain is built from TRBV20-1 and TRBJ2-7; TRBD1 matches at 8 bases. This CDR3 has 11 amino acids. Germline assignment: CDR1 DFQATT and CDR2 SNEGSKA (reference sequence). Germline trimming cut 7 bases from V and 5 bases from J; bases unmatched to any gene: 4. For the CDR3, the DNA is TGCAGTGGCCAGGGGGCCCACGAGCAGTACTTC. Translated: CSGQGAHEQYF.

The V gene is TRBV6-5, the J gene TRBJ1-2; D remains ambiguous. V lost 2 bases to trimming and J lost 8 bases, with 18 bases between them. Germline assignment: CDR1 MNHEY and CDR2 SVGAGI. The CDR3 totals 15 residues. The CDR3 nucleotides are TGTGCCAGCAGTTACGGCCCCCTCTATTCGGGAGGCTACACCTTC. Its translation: CASSYGPLYSGGYTF.

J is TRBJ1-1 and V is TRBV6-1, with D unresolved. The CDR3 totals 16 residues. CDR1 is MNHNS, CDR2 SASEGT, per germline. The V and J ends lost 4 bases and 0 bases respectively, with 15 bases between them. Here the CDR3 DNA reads TGTGCCAGCAGTGGGGCCCTCAGGAATGTGAACACTGAAGCTTTCTTT. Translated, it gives CASSGALRNVNTEAFF.

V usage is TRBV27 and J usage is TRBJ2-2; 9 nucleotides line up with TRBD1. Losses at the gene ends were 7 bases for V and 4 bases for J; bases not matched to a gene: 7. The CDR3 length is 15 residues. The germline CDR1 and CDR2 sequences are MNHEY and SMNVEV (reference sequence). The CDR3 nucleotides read TGTGCCAGCACCCCCGGGACAGGGTTCACCGGGGAGCTGTTTTTT. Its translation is CASTPGTGFTGELFF.

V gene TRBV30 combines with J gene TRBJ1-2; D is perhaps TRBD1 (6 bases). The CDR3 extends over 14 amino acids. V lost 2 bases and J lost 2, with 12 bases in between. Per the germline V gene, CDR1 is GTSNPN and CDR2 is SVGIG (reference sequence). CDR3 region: CAWSTPGENYGYTF. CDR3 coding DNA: TGTGCCTGGAGTACTCCAGGGGAAAACTATGGCTACACCTTC. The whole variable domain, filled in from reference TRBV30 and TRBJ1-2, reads SQTIHQWPATLVQPVGSPLSLECTVEGTSNPNLYWYRQAAGRGLQLLFYSVGIGQISSEVPQNLSASRPQDRQFILSSKKLLLSDSGFYLCAWSTPGENYGYTFGSGTRLTVV.

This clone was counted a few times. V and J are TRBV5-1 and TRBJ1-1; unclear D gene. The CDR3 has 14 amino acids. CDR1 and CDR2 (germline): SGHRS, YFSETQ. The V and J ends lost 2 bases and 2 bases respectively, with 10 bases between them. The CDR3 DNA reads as TGCGCCAGCAGCTTTCAGGCAGATAACACTGAAGCTTTCTTT. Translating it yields CASSFQADNTEAFF. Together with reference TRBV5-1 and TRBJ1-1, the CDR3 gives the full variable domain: KAGVTQTPRYLIKTRGQQVTLSCSPISGHRSVSWYQQTPGQGLQFLFEYFSETQRNKGNFPGRFSGRQFSNSRSEMNVSTLELGDSALYLCASSFQADNTEAFFGQGTRLTVV.

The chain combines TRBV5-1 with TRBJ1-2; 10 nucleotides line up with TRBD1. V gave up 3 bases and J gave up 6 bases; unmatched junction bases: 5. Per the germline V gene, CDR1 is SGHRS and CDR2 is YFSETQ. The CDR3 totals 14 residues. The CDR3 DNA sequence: TGCGCCAGCAGCTCCGACAGGGGGCTCGATGGCTACACCTTC. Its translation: CASSSDRGLDGYTF.

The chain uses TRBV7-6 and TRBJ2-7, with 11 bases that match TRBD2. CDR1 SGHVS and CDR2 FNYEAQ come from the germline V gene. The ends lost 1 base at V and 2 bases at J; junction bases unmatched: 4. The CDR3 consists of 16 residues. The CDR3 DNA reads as TGTGCCAGCAGCTTAGATCTAGCGGGGGGCGCCTACGAGCAGTACTTC. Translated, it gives CASSLDLAGGAYEQYF.

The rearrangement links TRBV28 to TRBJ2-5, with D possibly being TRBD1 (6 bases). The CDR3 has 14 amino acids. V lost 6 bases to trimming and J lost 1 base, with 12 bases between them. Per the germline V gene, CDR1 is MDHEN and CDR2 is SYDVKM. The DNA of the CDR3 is TGTGCCAGCAGCCCAGGACAGCTCCAAGAGACCCAGTACTTC. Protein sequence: CASSPGQLQETQYF.

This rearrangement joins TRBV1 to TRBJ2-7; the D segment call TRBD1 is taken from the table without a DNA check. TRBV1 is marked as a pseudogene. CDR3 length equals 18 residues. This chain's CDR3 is CTSSQDLWGTGGSYEQYV. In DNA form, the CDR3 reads TGCACCAGCAGCCAAGATTTATGGGGGACAGGGGGTTCCTACGAGCAGTACGTC.

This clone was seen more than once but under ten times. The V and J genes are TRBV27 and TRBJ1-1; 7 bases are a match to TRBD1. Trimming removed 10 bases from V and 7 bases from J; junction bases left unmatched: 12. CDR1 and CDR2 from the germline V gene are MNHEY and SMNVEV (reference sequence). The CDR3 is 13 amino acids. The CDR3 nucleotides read TGTGCCACCTCCGAGAGGGGGCGAGTTGAAGCTTTCTTT. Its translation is CATSERGRVEAFF.

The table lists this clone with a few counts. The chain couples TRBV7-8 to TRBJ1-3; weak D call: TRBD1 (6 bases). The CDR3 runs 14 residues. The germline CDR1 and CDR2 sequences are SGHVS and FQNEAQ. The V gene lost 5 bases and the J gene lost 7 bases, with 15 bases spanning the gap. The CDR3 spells CASSPRRQGNTIYF. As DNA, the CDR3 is TGTGCCAGCAGCCCCAGGAGGCAGGGGAACACCATATATTTT. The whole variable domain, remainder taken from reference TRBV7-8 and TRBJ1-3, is GAGVSQSPRYKVAKRGQDVALRCDPISGHVSLFWYQQALGQGPEFLTYFQNEAQLDKSGLPSDRFFAERPEGSVSTLKIQRTQQEDSAVYLCASSPRRQGNTIYFGEGSWLTVV.

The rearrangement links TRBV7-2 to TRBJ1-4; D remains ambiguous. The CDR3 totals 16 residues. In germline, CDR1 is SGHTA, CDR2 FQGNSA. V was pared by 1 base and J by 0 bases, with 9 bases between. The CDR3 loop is CASSLVSGATNEKLFF. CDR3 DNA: TGTGCCAGCAGCTTAGTTAGCGGAGCAACTAATGAAAAACTGTTTTTT.

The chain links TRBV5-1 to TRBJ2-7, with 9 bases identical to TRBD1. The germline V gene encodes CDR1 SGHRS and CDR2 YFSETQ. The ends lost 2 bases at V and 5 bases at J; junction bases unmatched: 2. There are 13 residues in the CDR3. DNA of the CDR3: TGCGCCAGCAGCTTCGGGACAGGGAACGAGCAGTACTTC. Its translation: CASSFGTGNEQYF.

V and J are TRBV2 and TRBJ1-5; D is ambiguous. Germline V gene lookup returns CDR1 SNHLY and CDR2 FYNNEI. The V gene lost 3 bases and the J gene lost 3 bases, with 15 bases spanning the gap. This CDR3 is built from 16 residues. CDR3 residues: CASSDAGIFANQPQHF. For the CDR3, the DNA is TGTGCCAGCAGTGATGCGGGGATCTTTGCCAATCAGCCCCAGCATTTT.

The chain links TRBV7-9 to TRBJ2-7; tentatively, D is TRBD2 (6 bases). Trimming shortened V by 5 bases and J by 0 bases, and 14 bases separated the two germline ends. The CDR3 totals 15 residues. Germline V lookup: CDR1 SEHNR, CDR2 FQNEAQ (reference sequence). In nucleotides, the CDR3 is TGTGCCAGCAGCCCCGGCGGGGTGCGCTCCTACGAGCAGTACTTC. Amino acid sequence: CASSPGGVRSYEQYF.